The 23 T cell receptor beta chains reported below all come from one sample, sequenced in a study of early stage breast cancer tumors (dated by TCRdb to 2016 to 2017). The protocol used for the library was the immunoSEQ multiplex PCR assay. In its TCRdb copy, this immuneACCESS table keeps in-frame sequences only and misses some clones. Where compared with another copy, unresolved V genes explain less than half of these, and the others have no known cause. The sample records fewer than 70,000 clones, 65% to 85% of which are singletons. The ten largest account for 4.7% of the sample. The sequenced sample consisted of blood. The receptors originated from a person aged 35 to 50 with breast cancer.

The chain employs TRBV18 and TRBJ2-7; D not resolved. The germline V and J ends were trimmed by 0 bases and 6 bases, with 9 bases remaining between them. CDR3 length: 13 residues. Germline assignment: CDR1 KGHSH and CDR2 LQKENI. CDR3 residues: CASSPPSTSEQYF. CDR3 sequence (DNA): TGTGCCAGCTCACCACCGTCCACGTCCGAGCAGTACTTC.

The chain uses TRBV20-1 and TRBJ2-7; D is uncertain. The CDR3 has 11 residues. The germline V and J ends were trimmed by 6 bases and 3 bases, with 9 bases remaining between them. Germline V CDR1 and CDR2: DFQATT, SNEGSKA (reference sequence). The CDR3 region is CSAQSDYEQYF. The CDR3 nucleotides are TGCAGTGCCCAAAGCGACTACGAGCAGTACTTC.

The rearrangement joins TRBV6-1 to TRBJ2-3; no definite D call. V lost 1 base to trimming and J lost 4 bases, with 3 bases between them. The germline V gene encodes CDR1 MNHNS and CDR2 SASEGT. This CDR3 has 12 residues. CDR3 coding DNA: TGTGCCAGCAGTGAAGGCGCAGATACGCAGTATTTT. The encoded protein is CASSEGADTQYF.

The chain carries TRBV7-9 and TRBJ2-7; the match to TRBD1 covers 11 bases. V gave up 5 bases and J gave up 2 bases; unmatched junction bases: 8. Germline CDR1 reads SEHNR; CDR2 reads FQNEAQ (reference sequence). The CDR3 spans 16 residues. The CDR3 DNA is TGTGCCAGCAGCGGGGCGGGACAGGGGGTGCCCTACGAGCAGTACTTC. This translates into CASSGAGQGVPYEQYF. The full variable domain, its missing parts supplied by reference TRBV7-9 and TRBJ2-7, is DTGVSQNPRHKITKRGQNVTFRCDPISEHNRLYWYRQTLGQGPEFLTYFQNEAQLEKSRLLSDRFSAERPKGSFSTLEIQRTEQGDSAMYLCASSGAGQGVPYEQYFGPGTRLTVT.

This chain links TRBV30 with TRBJ1-5; TRBD1 might be the D (5 bases). The germline gives CDR1 GTSNPN, CDR2 SVGIG (reference sequence). This CDR3 comprises 13 residues. Trimming stripped 0 bases from V and 11 bases from J, with 14 bases between. CDR3 residues: CAWSVRSGVAQHF. In DNA form, the CDR3 reads TGTGCCTGGAGTGTACGGTCGGGGGTCGCCCAGCATTTT.

This chain connects TRBV11-2 to TRBJ2-7; weak D call: TRBD2 (6 bases). V gave up 5 bases and J gave up 3 bases, with 17 bases separating them. The CDR3 contains 15 residues. CDR1 is SGHAT and CDR2 is FQNNGV in the germline V gene. CDR3 sequence reads: CASSPRLGVIYEQYF. CDR3 coding DNA: TGTGCCAGCAGCCCAAGACTAGGCGTCATCTACGAGCAGTACTTC.

CDR3 loop: CATSRDRGNQPQHF. The DNA for the CDR3 is TGTGCCACCAGCAGAGATCGGGGAAATCAGCCCCAGCATTTT. The rearrangement links TRBV15 to TRBJ1-5; no clear D. Germline CDR1 LNHNV, CDR2 YYDKDF (reference sequence). V dropped 0 bases and J dropped 4 bases, with 7 bases sitting between them. The CDR3 covers 14 residues.

V and J are TRBV30 and TRBJ2-1; D may match TRBD1 or TRBD2 (5 bases each). Germline CDR1 GTSNPN, CDR2 SVGIG (reference sequence). The CDR3 length is 13 residues. Trimming shortened V by 0 bases and J by 12 bases, and 15 bases separated the two germline ends. The CDR3 DNA is TGTGCCTGGAGTGTACAGGCGCAGAGGGTGCAGTTCTTC. Its translation: CAWSVQAQRVQFF. The complete variable domain, with remaining parts taken from reference TRBV30 and TRBJ2-1, reads SQTIHQWPATLVQPVGSPLSLECTVEGTSNPNLYWYRQAAGRGLQLLFYSVGIGQISSEVPQNLSASRPQDRQFILSSKKLLLSDSGFYLCAWSVQAQRVQFFGPGTRLTVL.

Ten or more counts support this clone. J is TRBJ2-6 and V is TRBV6-5; D possibly corresponds to TRBD1 (6 bases). The CDR3 runs to 16 residues. Germline CDR1 reads MNHEY; CDR2 reads SVGAGI. The V and J ends lost 0 bases and 0 bases respectively, with 6 bases between them. The chain's CDR3 is CASSYSTGSGANVLTF. The CDR3 DNA follows: TGTGCCAGCAGTTACTCGACAGGCTCTGGGGCCAACGTCCTGACTTTC.

The chain recombines TRBV2 with TRBJ2-4; 8 nucleotides align to TRBD2. The trim removed 8 bases at V and 1 base at J, leaving 19 bases unmatched. Germline loops: CDR1 SNHLY, CDR2 FYNNEI. This CDR3 region has 19 residues. The CDR3 nucleotides read TGTGCCAGCCGTCCCCTCGGAAGCGGGAGTCTTTCTGCCAAAAACATTCAGTACTTC. Protein sequence: CASRPLGSGSLSAKNIQYF. Drawing the rest from reference TRBV2 and TRBJ2-4, the complete variable domain is EPEVTQTPSHQVTQMGQEVILRCVPISNHLYFYWYRQILGQKVEFLVSFYNNEISEKSEIFDDQFSVERPDGSNFTLKIRSTKLEDSAMYFCASRPLGSGSLSAKNIQYFGAGTRLSVL.

V gene TRBV30 combines with J gene TRBJ1-2, with D possibly being TRBD1 (6 bases). The CDR3 covers 13 residues. The V gene lost 0 bases and the J gene lost 6 bases, with 11 bases spanning the gap. The germline gives CDR1 GTSNPN, CDR2 SVGIG (reference sequence). The CDR3 is CAWSVWGADGYTF. The CDR3 DNA follows: TGTGCCTGGAGTGTATGGGGGGCTGATGGCTACACCTTC.

This sequence joins TRBV28 and TRBJ2-3; no clear D gene. This CDR3 is 13 amino acids long. V was clipped by 3 bases and J by 4 bases, with 8 bases between them. Germline loops: CDR1 MDHEN, CDR2 SYDVKM. This CDR3 is CASSFSGSDTQYF. The DNA of the CDR3 is TGTGCCAGCAGTTTCTCAGGTTCAGATACGCAGTATTTT.

In its sample, this clone was seen a few times. The chain joins TRBV16 to TRBJ1-2; D is uncertain. The germline V gene encodes CDR1 KGHSY and CDR2 FQNENV. V was clipped by 4 bases and J by 4 bases, with 25 bases between them. The length of the CDR3 is 18 residues. Here the CDR3 DNA reads TGTGCCAGCAGCCCCCCGGGGAGGGAAGCATTCACCTTCTATGGCTACACCTTC. It is translated as CASSPPGREAFTFYGYTF.

The genes are TRBV5-6 and TRBJ2-7; D remains unclear. V gave up 0 bases and J gave up 3 bases, with 10 bases separating them. From germline, CDR1 is SGHDT and CDR2 YYEEEE. The CDR3 loop spans 14 amino acids. This CDR3 is CASSLVGINYEQYF. CDR3 nucleotide sequence: TGTGCCAGCAGCTTGGTAGGGATCAACTACGAGCAGTACTTC.

The genes are TRBV29-1 and TRBJ2-3; TRBD1 matches at 9 bases. After removal of 7 bases from V and 5 bases from J, the junction contained 4 bases not matched to a gene. The CDR3 sequence is 12 residues long. Germline-derived CDR1 and CDR2 are SQVTM and ANQGSEA. CDR3 sequence: CSADRGRDTQYF. CDR3 bases: TGCAGCGCGGACAGGGGAAGAGATACGCAGTATTTT.

V is TRBV28 and J is TRBJ2-2; the D gene could be TRBD1 or TRBD2 (5 bases each). Trimming cost V 2 bases and J 7 bases, with 20 bases left between them. The CDR3 is made up of 17 amino acids. CDR1 MDHEN and CDR2 SYDVKM come from the germline V gene. CDR3 coding DNA: TGTGCCAGCAGTTTAAGATCATGGGGGAGAGAGGGCGGGGAGCTGTTTTTT. Its translation: CASSLRSWGREGGELFF. The variable domain in full, with the rest retrieved from reference TRBV28 and TRBJ2-2, is DVKVTQSSRYLVKRTGEKVFLECVQDMDHENMFWYRQDPGLGLRLIYFSYDVKMKEKGDIPEGYSVSREKKERFSLILESASTNQTSMYLCASSLRSWGREGGELFFGEGSRLTVL.

The chain links TRBV9 to TRBJ2-1; 12 bases line up with TRBD2. The germline CDR1 and CDR2 sequences are SGDLS and YYNGEE. This CDR3 region has 15 residues. With V trimmed by 0 bases and J by 7 bases, 2 bases remained unmatched. The CDR3 nucleotides read TGTGCCAGCAGCGTAGAACTAGCGGGAGGAAATGAGCAGTTCTTC. This sequence encodes CASSVELAGGNEQFF.

J is TRBJ1-1 and V is TRBV28; D is perhaps TRBD1 (5 bases). V lost 6 bases and J 1 base, leaving 12 bases between the germline ends. This CDR3 has 14 amino acids. Germline V gene lookup returns CDR1 MDHEN and CDR2 SYDVKM. This chain's CDR3 is CASRRMGGNTEAFF. As DNA, the CDR3 is TGTGCCAGCAGAAGAATGGGGGGGAACACTGAAGCTTTCTTT.

In its sample, this clone was seen once. J is TRBJ2-5 and V is TRBV2; 13 bases line up with TRBD2. V lost 7 bases to trimming and J lost 5 bases; unmatched junction nucleotides: 7. The CDR3 is 15 amino acids. The germline gives CDR1 SNHLY, CDR2 FYNNEI. The CDR3 DNA reads TGTGCCAGCACCCTGACTAGCGGGAGGCGGGAGACCCAGTACTTC. Amino acids: CASTLTSGRRETQYF.

This sequence joins TRBV2 and TRBJ2-5; 15 positions match TRBD2. CDR1 SNHLY and CDR2 FYNNEI come from the germline V gene. V was clipped by 9 bases and J by 9 bases; unmatched bases: 2. The CDR3 is 12 residues long. This CDR3 is CASGLAGGPQYF. In DNA, the CDR3 is TGTGCCAGTGGACTAGCGGGAGGGCCCCAGTACTTC. The whole variable domain, filled in from reference TRBV2 and TRBJ2-5, reads EPEVTQTPSHQVTQMGQEVILRCVPISNHLYFYWYRQILGQKVEFLVSFYNNEISEKSEIFDDQFSVERPDGSNFTLKIRSTKLEDSAMYFCASGLAGGPQYFGPGTRLLVL.

This chain connects TRBV7-9 to TRBJ2-5; 9 bases fit TRBD2. The CDR3 runs to 16 residues. The germline CDR1 and CDR2 sequences are SEHNR and FQNEAQ (reference sequence). Trimming at V came to 1 base and at J to 4 bases, leaving 7 bases not matched to a gene. CDR3 in amino acids: CASSLGSSGRSETQYF. The CDR3 nucleotides read TGTGCCAGCAGCTTAGGAAGTAGCGGGAGATCAGAGACCCAGTACTTC.

The chain is built from TRBV5-1 and TRBJ2-7; 8 nucleotides match TRBD2. The germline V gene encodes CDR1 SGHRS and CDR2 YFSETQ. The V and J ends lost 5 bases and 1 base, in that order; junction bases with no gene match: 11. The CDR3 consists of 16 residues. The CDR3 protein is CASSYTILAESYEQYF. DNA of the CDR3: TGCGCCAGCAGTTACACCATACTAGCGGAATCCTACGAGCAGTACTTC.

This sequence joins TRBV5-6 and TRBJ2-3, with a possible D match to TRBD1 (5 bases). The CDR3 contains 15 residues. The V gene's germline CDR1 is SGHDT and CDR2 YYEEEE. V was pared by 1 base and J by 4 bases, with 13 bases between. The CDR3 coding sequence is TGTGCCAGCAGCTTGAGCAGGGCGCAGTCAGATACGCAGTATTTT. Its translation is CASSLSRAQSDTQYF.